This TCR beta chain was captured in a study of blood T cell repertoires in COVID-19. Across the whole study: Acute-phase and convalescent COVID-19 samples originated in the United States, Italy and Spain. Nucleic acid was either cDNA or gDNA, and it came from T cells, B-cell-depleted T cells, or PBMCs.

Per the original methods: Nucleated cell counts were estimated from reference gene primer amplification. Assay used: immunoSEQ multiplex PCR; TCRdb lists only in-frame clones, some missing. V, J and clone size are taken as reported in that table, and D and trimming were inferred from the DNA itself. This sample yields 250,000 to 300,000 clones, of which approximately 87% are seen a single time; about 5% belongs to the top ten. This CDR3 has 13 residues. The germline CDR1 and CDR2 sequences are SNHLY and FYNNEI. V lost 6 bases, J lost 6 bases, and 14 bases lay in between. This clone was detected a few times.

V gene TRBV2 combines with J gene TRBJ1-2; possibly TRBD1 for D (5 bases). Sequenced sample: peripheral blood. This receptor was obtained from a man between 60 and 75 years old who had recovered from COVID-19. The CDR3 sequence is CASRVRDFDGYTF. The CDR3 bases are TGTGCCAGCAGGGTCCGGGACTTTGATGGCTACACCTTC. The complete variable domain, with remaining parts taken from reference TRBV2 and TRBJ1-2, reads EPEVTQTPSHQVTQMGQEVILRCVPISNHLYFYWYRQILGQKVEFLVSFYNNEISEKSEIFDDQFSVERPDGSNFTLKIRSTKLEDSAMYFCASRVRDFDGYTFGSGTRLTVV.